The subject of this entry is one TCR beta chain. CDR1 is SEHNR and CDR2 is FQNEAQ in the germline V gene (reference sequence). This CDR3 region has 15 residues. Losses at the gene ends were 5 bases for V and 7 bases for J; bases not matched to a gene: 9. The data are from a study of T cell repertoires in cytomegalovirus infection. TCRdb ran MiXCR on the reads and lists one entry per CDR3 protein. The sample yields about 180,000 distinct CDR3 sequences, about a sixth seen once. The rearrangement links TRBV7-9 to TRBJ2-1; 9 bases map to TRBD1. The sequence derives from a human donor in good health (CMV status not recorded). Some clones in this sample may be carry-over from other donors' samples. Sequencing input: CD8+ T cells from PBMCs. The CDR3 coding sequence is TGTGCCAGCAGCCCGGGACAGGGTACCCGAAATGAGCAGTTCTTC. Its protein product is CASSPGQGTRNEQFF.